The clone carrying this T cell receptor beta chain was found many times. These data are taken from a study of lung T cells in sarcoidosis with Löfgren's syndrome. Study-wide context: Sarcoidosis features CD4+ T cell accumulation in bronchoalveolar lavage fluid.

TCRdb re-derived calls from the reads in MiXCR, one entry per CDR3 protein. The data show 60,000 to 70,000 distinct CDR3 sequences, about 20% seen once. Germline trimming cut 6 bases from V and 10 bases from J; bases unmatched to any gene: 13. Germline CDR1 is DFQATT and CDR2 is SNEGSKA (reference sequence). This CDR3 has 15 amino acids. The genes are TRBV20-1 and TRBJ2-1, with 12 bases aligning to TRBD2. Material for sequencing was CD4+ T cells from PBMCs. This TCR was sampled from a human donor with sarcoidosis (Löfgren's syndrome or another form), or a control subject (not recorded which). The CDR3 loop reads CSALPTSGGSREQFF. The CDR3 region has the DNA TGCAGTGCCTTACCCACTAGCGGGGGGTCCAGAGAGCAGTTCTTC.